The clone carrying this T cell receptor (beta chain) was counted once. Antigen specificity is unknown. The data were taken from a study of shared clonotypes between healthy human individuals. Study-wide results and limits: The authors expected sequencing depth to affect clonotype sharing among donors.

TCRdb keeps only in-frame clones here, not all; method: immunoSEQ multiplex PCR. Altogether a few million clones are present, more than 90% being singletons, with the ten largest covering over 0.1%. Input material: naive CD4+ T cells sorted from blood. Subset meaning: CD45RA+ positively selected. The TCR comes from a man between 18 and 35 years old in good health.

The CDR3 here is CASRDSGGEQYF. CDR3 DNA: TGTGCCAGCAGGGACTCGGGGGGCGAGCAGTACTTC. The chain uses TRBV6-6 and TRBJ2-7; 7 nucleotides agree with TRBD2. Germline V gives CDR1 MNHNY, CDR2 SVGAGI (reference sequence). The CDR3 sequence is 12 residues long. J gave up 6 bases and V 6 bases, and 5 bases lay outside the gene matches.